These 30 T cell receptor beta chains came from one sample sequenced in a study of T cell responses to AZD1222 COVID-19 vaccine. TCRdb keeps only in-frame clones here, not all; method: immunoSEQ multiplex PCR. The sample lists 150,000 to 200,000 clones, around 94% occurring once. Source: peripheral blood, taken on day 0 of AZD1222 vaccination. The receptors were gathered from an adult in good health.

The chain recombines TRBV6-6 with TRBJ2-5, with D tentatively TRBD2 (5 bases). The CDR3 is made up of 14 amino acids. Trimming removed 6 bases from V and 0 bases from J, with 11 bases in between. Germline V gene lookup returns CDR1 MNHNY and CDR2 SVGAGI (reference sequence). CDR3: CASSHSANQETQYF. CDR3 nucleotides: TGTGCCAGCAGCCATAGCGCGAACCAAGAGACCCAGTACTTC.

This clone was observed a single time. This chain uses TRBV30 with TRBJ2-2; no clear D. V was shortened by 4 bases and J by 0 bases, with 3 bases between the two germline ends. This CDR3 contains 12 residues. Germline CDR1 and CDR2: GTSNPN and SVGIG (reference sequence). The CDR3 sequence is CAWKTNTGELFF. The CDR3 bases are TGTGCCTGGAAGACGAACACCGGGGAGCTGTTTTTT.

The gene calls are TRBV11-2 and TRBJ2-7; D gene unclear. V lost 5 bases, J lost 2 bases, and 10 bases lay in between. The CDR3 length is 13 residues. Per germline, CDR1 SGHAT and CDR2 FQNNGV. The CDR3 nucleotides are TGTGCCAGCAGCCAGAATGGGGCCTACGAGCAGTACTTC. It yields the protein CASSQNGAYEQYF.

V usage is TRBV6-5 and J usage is TRBJ1-2, with TRBD1 identical over 10 bases. The CDR3 runs to 14 residues. Germline V gives CDR1 MNHEY, CDR2 SVGAGI. The ends lost 4 bases at V and 5 bases at J; junction bases unmatched: 4. The CDR3 protein is CASSWGQGKYGYTF. In DNA form, the CDR3 reads TGTGCCAGCAGTTGGGGACAGGGGAAATATGGCTACACCTTC.

J is TRBJ2-7 and V is TRBV11-2; D might be TRBD1 (6 bases). The CDR3 is made up of 12 amino acids. Looked up from germline, CDR1 is SGHAT and CDR2 is FQNNGV. The germline V and J ends were trimmed by 4 bases and 7 bases, with 11 bases remaining between them. CDR3 loop: CASSSQGKEQYF. The CDR3 nucleotides are TGTGCCAGCAGCTCCCAGGGGAAAGAGCAGTACTTC.

The CDR3 loop is CAGTGSLFYGYTF. As DNA, the CDR3 is TGTGCCGGGACAGGGAGCCTCTTTTATGGCTACACCTTC. This chain uses TRBV6-5 with TRBJ1-2; 9 nucleotides match TRBD1. Trimming at V came to 11 bases and at J to 5 bases, leaving 9 bases not matched to a gene. CDR3 length: 13 residues. Germline V gene data show CDR1 as MNHEY and CDR2 as SVGAGI.

As regards this clone: The sample has other DNA sequences that encode this CDR3 too. The rearrangement joins TRBV2 to TRBJ1-3, with 7 nucleotides matching TRBD1. V lost 5 bases and J lost 1; bases outside the gene matches: 2. Germline CDR1 and CDR2: SNHLY and FYNNEI. This CDR3 has 14 amino acids. The CDR3 protein is CASSRDSSGNTIYF. The CDR3 DNA follows: TGTGCCAGCAGTCGGGACAGTTCTGGAAACACCATATATTTT.

The chain is built from TRBV7-9 and TRBJ1-1; D gene ambiguous. V was shortened by 5 bases and J by 0 bases, with 16 bases between the two germline ends. The CDR3 runs 16 residues. Germline values: CDR1 SEHNR, CDR2 FQNEAQ (reference sequence). The CDR3 spells CASSRGVRRMNTEAFF. CDR3 coding DNA: TGTGCCAGCAGCCGCGGGGTCCGACGGATGAACACTGAAGCTTTCTTT.

V and J are TRBV11-3 and TRBJ2-2; possible D gene TRBD1, 6 bases. V lost 5 bases, J lost 0 bases, and 13 bases lay in between. Germline lookup yields CDR1 SGHNT and CDR2 YENEEA. The CDR3 is made up of 16 amino acids. The CDR3 is CASSLLDRSNTGELFF. CDR3 coding DNA: TGTGCCAGCAGCCTATTGGACAGATCGAACACCGGGGAGCTGTTTTTT.

The chain couples TRBV5-4 to TRBJ2-7; 11 bases agree with TRBD2. Germline V gene lookup returns CDR1 SGHNT and CDR2 YYREEE (reference sequence). The CDR3 contains 15 residues. Trimming at V came to 4 bases and at J to 7 bases, leaving 10 bases not matched to a gene. The CDR3 spells CASSRPGTSGGEQYF. DNA for the CDR3: TGTGCCAGCAGCCGCCCCGGGACTAGCGGTGGGGAGCAGTACTTC.

The chain joins TRBV7-6 to TRBJ1-4; D uncertain. The V end was cut by 5 bases, the J end by 7 bases, with 14 bases between. The CDR3 length is 14 residues. Germline V gives CDR1 SGHVS, CDR2 FNYEAQ. In DNA, the CDR3 is TGTGCCAGCAGCCCCAGAGGAGTTTTTGAAAAACTGTTTTTT. Encoded protein: CASSPRGVFEKLFF.

This clone was recorded once. The gene calls are TRBV5-1 and TRBJ1-2, with D hard to call. The CDR3 has 14 amino acids. Trimming removed 0 bases from V and 8 bases from J, with 14 bases in between. Germline values: CDR1 SGHRS, CDR2 YFSETQ. The CDR3 here is CASSLGGRFGGYTF. CDR3 DNA: TGCGCCAGCAGCTTGGGAGGCCGTTTCGGCGGCTACACCTTC.

In nucleotides, the CDR3 is TGTGCCAGCTCCCCGCCCTTAGCGGGAGGGCCTCTCAATGAGCAGTTCTTC. Translating it yields CASSPPLAGGPLNEQFF. This chain links TRBV18 with TRBJ2-1; 11 bases match TRBD2. Germline CDR1 KGHSH, CDR2 LQKENI. V dropped 6 bases and J dropped 6; count of bases not matched to a gene: 13. The CDR3 is 17 residues long.

V and J are TRBV30 and TRBJ2-3; the D is unclear. The CDR3 sequence is 10 residues long. Looked up from germline, CDR1 is GTSNPN and CDR2 is SVGIG (reference sequence). Between the trimmed V and J ends, which lost 7 bases and 1 base, there was a span of 3 bases. CDR3 coding DNA: TGTGCCTACGGCACAGATACGCAGTATTTT. This codes for CAYGTDTQYF.

This clone has just one count. This chain links TRBV18 with TRBJ1-1, with D hard to call. The germline V gene encodes CDR1 KGHSH and CDR2 LQKENI. The CDR3 spans 13 residues. Trimming removed 2 bases at V and 6 bases at J, with 10 bases between. In DNA, the CDR3 is TGTGCCAGCTCACCAGGGAATGGGGCTGAAGCTTTCTTT. Translated: CASSPGNGAEAFF.

The V and J genes are TRBV12-5 and TRBJ2-7; D remains ambiguous. Germline assignment: CDR1 LGHNT and CDR2 FRNRAP. Trimming shortened V by 1 base and J by 2 bases, and 6 bases separated the two germline ends. The CDR3 consists of 13 residues. CDR3 in amino acids: CASGLGGAYEQYF. The DNA for the CDR3 is TGTGCTAGTGGTTTGGGTGGGGCCTACGAGCAGTACTTC.

The chain joins TRBV14 to TRBJ1-1; D is ambiguous. Germline V gene sequence: CDR1 SGHDN, CDR2 FVKESK. This CDR3 contains 14 residues. V was shortened by 1 base and J by 2 bases, with 8 bases between the two germline ends. CDR3 amino acids: CASSQARRNTEAFF. As DNA, the CDR3 is TGTGCCAGCAGCCAAGCCAGGAGAAACACTGAAGCTTTCTTT.

J is TRBJ1-1 and V is TRBV27; perhaps TRBD1 as D (6 bases). The V and J ends lost 3 bases and 4 bases respectively, with 12 bases between them. Germline V CDR1 and CDR2: MNHEY, SMNVEV (reference sequence). The CDR3 has 14 amino acids. The CDR3 loop is CASSFLGGGTEAFF. The CDR3 nucleotides are TGTGCCAGCAGTTTCCTCGGAGGGGGCACTGAAGCTTTCTTT.

The chain is built from TRBV7-2 and TRBJ2-2, with D hard to call. This CDR3 spans 14 amino acids. CDR1 is SGHTA and CDR2 is FQGNSA in the germline V gene. V lost 2 bases and J 1 base, leaving 5 bases between the germline ends. The CDR3 reads CASSLLLNTGELFF. The CDR3 coding sequence is TGTGCCAGCAGCTTATTACTGAACACCGGGGAGCTGTTTTTT.

This chain joins TRBV10-1 and TRBJ1-4; D possibly corresponds to TRBD1 (5 bases). The germline gives CDR1 WNHNN, CDR2 SYGVQD (reference sequence). The V and J ends lost 11 bases and 3 bases respectively, with 19 bases between them. This CDR3 contains 15 residues. The CDR3 reads CASKGVGRANEKLFF. CDR3 coding DNA: TGCGCCTCCAAAGGGGTCGGCAGGGCTAATGAAAAACTGTTTTTT.

The CDR3, as DNA: TGTGCCAGCAGCTTAGGCGCGGGACTATTGGATACGCAGTATTTT. It translates to CASSLGAGLLDTQYF. This chain joins TRBV11-2 and TRBJ2-3; 7 bases map to TRBD2. CDR3 size: 15 residues. In germline, CDR1 is SGHAT, CDR2 FQNNGV. V was pared by 1 base and J by 6 bases, with 7 bases of the junction left unmatched.

V gene TRBV5-1 combines with J gene TRBJ2-3, with 7 bases aligning to TRBD2. Unmatched junction bases numbered 11, after V lost 5 bases and J lost 5 bases. CDR1 SGHRS and CDR2 YFSETQ come from the germline V gene. The CDR3 is 15 residues long. The CDR3 nucleotides read TGCGCCAGCAGTCGAGAGGGACTAAGGATAGATACGCAGTATTTT. It is translated as CASSREGLRIDTQYF.

The V and J genes are TRBV3-1 (or the pseudogene TRBV3-2) and TRBJ2-7, with D hard to call. Per germline, CDR1 LGHDT and CDR2 YNNKEL (reference sequence). The length of the CDR3 is 15 residues. V shed 1 base and J shed 5 bases, with 15 bases lying between them. CDR3 DNA: TGTGCCAGCAGCCAAGGAGGAGCGACCCCGGACGAGCAGTACTTC. This gives the protein CASSQGGATPDEQYF.

The rearrangement uses TRBV11-1 and TRBJ2-5, with TRBD2 as a possible D gene (5 bases). Germline loops: CDR1 SGHAT, CDR2 FQDESV (reference sequence). V was cut by 5 bases and J by 7 bases, with 11 bases left in between. The CDR3 has 12 residues. The CDR3 DNA reads TGTGCCAGCAGCCTCGGGGTGGGGACCCAGTACTTC. Residues: CASSLGVGTQYF.

J is TRBJ2-7 and V is TRBV28; TRBD1 agrees at 12 bases. The CDR3 consists of 14 residues. Germline loops: CDR1 MDHEN, CDR2 SYDVKM. V shed 6 bases and J 5 bases; nucleotides not matched to a gene: 5. The CDR3 nucleotides are TGTGCCAGCAGCACCGGGACAGGGGGCCACGAGCAGTACGTC. The encoded protein is CASSTGTGGHEQYV.

V gene TRBV10-3 combines with J gene TRBJ2-7, with 8 positions matching TRBD2. From germline, CDR1 is ENHRY and CDR2 SYGVKD. This CDR3 has 14 residues. The ends lost 0 bases at V and 7 bases at J; junction bases unmatched: 5. The CDR3 sequence: CAISESMVAGEQYF. DNA for the CDR3: TGTGCCATCAGTGAGTCGATGGTAGCGGGAGAGCAGTACTTC.

This sequence joins TRBV6-4 and TRBJ1-1; 9 bases are shared with TRBD1. Germline trimming cut 5 bases from V and 0 bases from J; bases unmatched to any gene: 4. The CDR3 covers 15 residues. CDR1 is MRHNA and CDR2 is SNTAGT in the germline V gene. The CDR3 region is CASSPGTGLNTEAFF. The CDR3 bases are TGTGCCAGCAGTCCCGGGACAGGGTTGAACACTGAAGCTTTCTTT.

The chain employs TRBV14 and TRBJ1-4; 7 nucleotides agree with TRBD1. The germline V gene encodes CDR1 SGHDN and CDR2 FVKESK. This CDR3 spans 16 amino acids. V shed 0 bases, J shed 8 bases, and the junction held 9 bases outside the gene matches. In DNA, the CDR3 is TGTGCCAGCAGCCAAGATCAGACAGGGCTTCGGGAAAAACTGTTTTTT. Amino acid sequence: CASSQDQTGLREKLFF.

The chain links TRBV7-9 to TRBJ2-2; D is uncertain. Looked up from germline, CDR1 is SEHNR and CDR2 is FQNEAQ (reference sequence). The germline V and J ends were trimmed by 5 bases and 0 bases, with 4 bases remaining between them. This CDR3 comprises 13 residues. In nucleotides, the CDR3 is TGTGCCAGCAGCGGGACGAACACCGGGGAGCTGTTTTTT. This codes for CASSGTNTGELFF.

V usage is TRBV28 and J usage is TRBJ1-1, with TRBD1 as a possible D gene (5 bases). This CDR3 is 14 amino acids long. Germline V gene lookup returns CDR1 MDHEN and CDR2 SYDVKM. Trimming removed 2 bases from V and 1 base from J, with 8 bases in between. CDR3 in DNA: TGTGCCAGCAGTTTAAGGGGAACGAACACTGAAGCTTTCTTT. Translating it yields CASSLRGTNTEAFF. The full variable domain, in which reference TRBV28 and TRBJ1-1 provide the parts outside the CDR3, is DVKVTQSSRYLVKRTGEKVFLECVQDMDHENMFWYRQDPGLGLRLIYFSYDVKMKEKGDIPEGYSVSREKKERFSLILESASTNQTSMYLCASSLRGTNTEAFFGQGTRLTVV.